What follows are 10 T cell receptor beta chains derived from one specimen sequenced in a study of blood T cell repertoires in COVID-19. Assay: immunoSEQ multiplex PCR; the TCRdb copy retains only in-frame clones and omits some. The table includes some 73,000 clones, about nine tenths detected once. The specimen was peripheral blood. These receptors were taken from an older woman with acute or convalescent COVID-19.

The genes are TRBV28 and TRBJ2-7; TRBD2 aligns across 11 bases. CDR1 MDHEN and CDR2 SYDVKM come from the germline V gene. Germline trimming cut 6 bases from V and 7 bases from J; bases unmatched to any gene: 5. This CDR3 spans 13 amino acids. The CDR3 here is CASRPTSGGEQYF. In nucleotides, the CDR3 is TGTGCCAGCAGGCCAACTAGCGGGGGAGAGCAGTACTTC.

This rearrangement joins TRBV19 to TRBJ2-1; 9 nucleotides match TRBD1. J was trimmed by 1 base and V by 11 bases; bases with no gene match: 6. Looked up from germline, CDR1 is LNHDA and CDR2 is SQIVND (reference sequence). This CDR3 has 14 residues. CDR3 region: CAVGGQGSYNEQFF. The CDR3 DNA sequence: TGTGCCGTAGGGGGACAGGGTTCCTACAATGAGCAGTTCTTC.

V gene TRBV14 combines with J gene TRBJ2-3; TRBD2 aligns across 8 bases. V dropped 1 base and J dropped 3; count of bases not matched to a gene: 6. This CDR3 is built from 16 residues. Germline values: CDR1 SGHDN, CDR2 FVKESK. The CDR3 DNA sequence: TGTGCCAGCAGCCAAGTCGGCGGGGGGACAACAGATACGCAGTATTTT. Translating it yields CASSQVGGGTTDTQYF.

This chain uses TRBV5-4 with TRBJ1-1; TRBD1 might be the D (6 bases). The germline V and J ends were trimmed by 3 bases and 4 bases, with 13 bases remaining between them. This CDR3 contains 14 residues. Germline CDR1 reads SGHNT; CDR2 reads YYREEE (reference sequence). DNA of the CDR3: TGTGCCAGCAGCTCACAGGGCGGGGGCACTGAAGCTTTCTTT. This codes for CASSSQGGGTEAFF.

This clone has only one observation. The chain carries TRBV5-5 and TRBJ1-2, with no clear D. The germline CDR1 and CDR2 sequences are SGHKS and YYEKEE (reference sequence). Trimming removed 2 bases at V and 3 bases at J, with 14 bases between. CDR3 length: 15 amino acids. The CDR3 sequence is CASSFGGNHDYGYTF. The CDR3 region has the DNA TGTGCCAGCAGCTTTGGAGGGAATCATGACTATGGCTACACCTTC.

The chain carries TRBV19 and TRBJ2-7, with TRBD1 matching over 10 bases. Germline V gene data show CDR1 as LNHDA and CDR2 as SQIVND (reference sequence). CDR3 size: 14 residues. V lost 8 bases and J lost 1; bases outside the gene matches: 5. The CDR3, as DNA: TGTGCCAGTTCCGCGGGACAGGGGTCCTACGAGCAGTACTTC. This encodes CASSAGQGSYEQYF.

J is TRBJ2-3 and V is TRBV12-3 or TRBV12-4; TRBD2 might be the D (5 bases). This CDR3 has 12 amino acids. Trimming removed 6 bases from V and 4 bases from J, with 8 bases in between. The CDR3, as DNA: TGTGCCAGCAGCACTAGACCAGATACGCAGTATTTT. Translating it yields CASSTRPDTQYF.

The chain employs TRBV7-9 and TRBJ2-7, with D perhaps matching TRBD1 (6 bases). The CDR3 sequence is 14 residues long. Trimming shortened V by 1 base and J by 5 bases, and 12 bases separated the two germline ends. The germline CDR1 and CDR2 sequences are SEHNR and FQNEAQ (reference sequence). The CDR3 DNA is TGTGCCAGCAGCTTAGGGGGGCGACACGACGAGCAGTACTTC. This gives the protein CASSLGGRHDEQYF.

This chain joins TRBV10-2 and TRBJ1-1, with 8 bases identical to TRBD1. J lost 6 bases, V lost 2 bases, and 5 bases had no gene match. Looked up from germline, CDR1 is WSHSY and CDR2 is SAAADI. This CDR3 has 14 amino acids. In DNA, the CDR3 is TGCGCCAGCAGTGAGCCAGGGGGCACATCTGAAGCTTTCTTT. It encodes CASSEPGGTSEAFF.

The rearrangement uses TRBV30 and TRBJ1-1; D possibly corresponds to TRBD1 (6 bases). The CDR3 runs 12 residues. Trimming shortened V by 2 bases and J by 5 bases, and 9 bases separated the two germline ends. CDR1 GTSNPN and CDR2 SVGIG come from the germline V gene (reference sequence). Here the CDR3 DNA reads TGTGCCTGGAGTACAGGGAGAACTGAAGCTTTCTTT. Protein: CAWSTGRTEAFF.